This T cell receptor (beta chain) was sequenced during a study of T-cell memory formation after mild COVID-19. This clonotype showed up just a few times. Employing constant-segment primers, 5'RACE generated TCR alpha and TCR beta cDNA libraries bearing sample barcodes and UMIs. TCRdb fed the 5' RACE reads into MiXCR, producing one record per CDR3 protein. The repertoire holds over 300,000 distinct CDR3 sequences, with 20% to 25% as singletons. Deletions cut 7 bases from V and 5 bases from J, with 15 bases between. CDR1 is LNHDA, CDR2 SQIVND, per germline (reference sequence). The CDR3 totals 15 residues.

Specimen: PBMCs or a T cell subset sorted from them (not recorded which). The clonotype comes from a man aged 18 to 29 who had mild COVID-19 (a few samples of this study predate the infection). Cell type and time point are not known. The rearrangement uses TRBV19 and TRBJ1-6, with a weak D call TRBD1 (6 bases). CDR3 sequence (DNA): TGTGCCAGTAATGGGGGCCCGCTGGATAATTCACCCCTCCACTTT. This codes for CASNGGPLDNSPLHF.